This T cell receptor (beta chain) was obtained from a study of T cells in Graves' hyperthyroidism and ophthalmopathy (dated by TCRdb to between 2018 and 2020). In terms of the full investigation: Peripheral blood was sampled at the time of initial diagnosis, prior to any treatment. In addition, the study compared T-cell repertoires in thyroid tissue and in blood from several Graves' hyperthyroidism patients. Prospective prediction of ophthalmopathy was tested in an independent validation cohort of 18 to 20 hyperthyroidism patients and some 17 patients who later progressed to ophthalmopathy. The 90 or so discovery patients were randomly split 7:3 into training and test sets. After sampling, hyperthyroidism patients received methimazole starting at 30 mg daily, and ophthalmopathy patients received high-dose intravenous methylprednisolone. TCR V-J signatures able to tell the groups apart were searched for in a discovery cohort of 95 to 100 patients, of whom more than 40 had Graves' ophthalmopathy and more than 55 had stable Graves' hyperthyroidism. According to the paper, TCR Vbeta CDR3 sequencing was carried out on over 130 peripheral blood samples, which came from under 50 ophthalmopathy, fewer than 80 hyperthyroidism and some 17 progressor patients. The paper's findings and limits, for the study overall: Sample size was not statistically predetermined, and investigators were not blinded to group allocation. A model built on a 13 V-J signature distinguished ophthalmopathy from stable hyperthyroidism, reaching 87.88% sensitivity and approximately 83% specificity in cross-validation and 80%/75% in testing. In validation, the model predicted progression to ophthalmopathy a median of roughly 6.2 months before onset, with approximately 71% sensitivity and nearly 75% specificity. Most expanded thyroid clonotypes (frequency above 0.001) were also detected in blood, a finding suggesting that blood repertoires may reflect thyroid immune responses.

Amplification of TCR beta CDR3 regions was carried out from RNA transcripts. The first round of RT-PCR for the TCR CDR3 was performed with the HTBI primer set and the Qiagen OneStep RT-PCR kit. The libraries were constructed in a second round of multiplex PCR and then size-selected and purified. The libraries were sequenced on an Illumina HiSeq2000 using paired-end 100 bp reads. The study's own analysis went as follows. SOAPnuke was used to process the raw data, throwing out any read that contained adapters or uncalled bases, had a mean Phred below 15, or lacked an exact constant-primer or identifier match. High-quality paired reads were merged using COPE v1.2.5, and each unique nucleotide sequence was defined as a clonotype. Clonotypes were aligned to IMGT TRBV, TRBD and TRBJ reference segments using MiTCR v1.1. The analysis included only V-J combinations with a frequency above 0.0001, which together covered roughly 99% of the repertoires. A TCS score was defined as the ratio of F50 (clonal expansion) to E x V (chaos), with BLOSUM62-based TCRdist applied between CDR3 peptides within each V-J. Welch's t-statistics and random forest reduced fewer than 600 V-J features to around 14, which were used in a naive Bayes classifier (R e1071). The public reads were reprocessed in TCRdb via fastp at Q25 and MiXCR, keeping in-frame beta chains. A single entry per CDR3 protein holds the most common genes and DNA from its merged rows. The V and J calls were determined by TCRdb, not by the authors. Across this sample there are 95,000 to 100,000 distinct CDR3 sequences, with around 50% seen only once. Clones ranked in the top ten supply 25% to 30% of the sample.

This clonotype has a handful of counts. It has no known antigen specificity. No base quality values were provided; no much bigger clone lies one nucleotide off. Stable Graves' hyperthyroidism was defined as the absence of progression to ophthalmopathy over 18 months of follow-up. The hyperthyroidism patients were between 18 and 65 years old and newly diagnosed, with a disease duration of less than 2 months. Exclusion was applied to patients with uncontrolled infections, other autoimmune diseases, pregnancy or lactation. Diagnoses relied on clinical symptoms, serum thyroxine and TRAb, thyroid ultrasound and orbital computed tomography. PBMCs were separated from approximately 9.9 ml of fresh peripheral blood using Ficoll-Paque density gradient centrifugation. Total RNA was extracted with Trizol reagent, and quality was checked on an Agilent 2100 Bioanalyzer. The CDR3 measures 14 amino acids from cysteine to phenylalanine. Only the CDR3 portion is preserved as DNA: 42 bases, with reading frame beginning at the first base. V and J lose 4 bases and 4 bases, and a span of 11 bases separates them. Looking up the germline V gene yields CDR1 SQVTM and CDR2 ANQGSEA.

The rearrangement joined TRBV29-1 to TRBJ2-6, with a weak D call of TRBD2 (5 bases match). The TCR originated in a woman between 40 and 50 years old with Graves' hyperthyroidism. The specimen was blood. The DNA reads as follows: TGCAGCGTTGGTGGAGGATCCGGGGCCAACGTCCTGACTTTC. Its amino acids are CSVGGGSGANVLTF.